This T cell receptor beta chain emerged from a study of breast tumors, draining lymph nodes, adjacent tissues (dated by TCRdb to between 2015 and 2016). Looking at the study overall: In breast cancer patients, the study compared the TCR beta repertoires of tumor, adjacent nontumor tissue and axillary lymph nodes. In human breast cancer, the study set out to assess how tumor, surrounding tissue and draining lymph node repertoires relate to one another and whether T cells might be exchanged between them. Overall study outcomes, separate from this receptor: Rather than being directly demonstrated, the conclusion that tumor T cells originate in lymph nodes was presented as consistent with a hypothesis. Tumor T-cell repertoires showed less diversity than lymph node repertoires and more diversity than nontumor tissue repertoires, and tumor T-cell repertoires showed preferential V and J gene usage. The similarity between tumor and nontumor tissue repertoires was significantly greater in luminal-like breast cancer than in basal-like breast cancer. The data were considered consistent with the idea that most tumor T cells come from the lymph node and then expand in tumor tissue.

Lymph node samples were obtained from the axillary draining lymph nodes of breast cancer patients. The instrument was an Illumina HiSeq 2000. TCR beta chain libraries were generated by multiplex PCR amplification. High-throughput sequencing was used to analyze the amplified TCR beta chain products. TCRdb's own reprocessing of the public reads used fastp at Q25 and MiXCR and kept productive beta chains. Identical CDR3 protein sequences are pooled into one entry, listed with their most common genes and DNA. This sample comprises around 300,000 distinct CDR3 sequences, 30% of them detected only once. About 1% of the sample is held by the ten biggest clonotypes. At least ten counts were recorded for this clonotype. Its recognized antigen is unknown. Base qualities are not recorded, but no much larger clone differs from it by a single base. CDR1 DFQATT and CDR2 SNEGSKA were looked up in the germline V gene (reference sequence). Deletion took 3 bases off V and 1 base off J, with a span of 8 bases between the germline ends. The CDR3 runs 13 amino acids, cysteine and phenylalanine included. The retained sequence is limited to the CDR3, 39 bases, with the frame set at the first base.

The receptor's source is a female donor with breast cancer. Some clones in this sample may be carry-over from other donors' samples. Sequencing was carried out using axillary lymph node tissue. The chain is encoded by TRBV20-1 joined to TRBJ2-3, with a tentative D gene TRBD2 over 5 matching bases. The CDR3: CSARNSGTDTQYF. At the DNA level, the sequence is TGCAGTGCTAGGAATAGCGGCACAGATACGCAGTATTTT.